Given below is one TCR beta chain in context. Its cognate antigen is unknown. The sample comes from a study of chemoradiotherapy in HPV16-positive cancers. Findings and limits, study-wide: Non-HPV-specific T cells did not expand in tumors during treatment, whereas candidate HPV-specific clones and E7-related motifs did.

This CDR3 comprises 17 residues. The germline V gene encodes CDR1 LNHDA and CDR2 SQIVND (reference sequence). V shed 4 bases, J shed 4 bases, and the junction held 15 bases outside the gene matches. TCRdb keeps only in-frame clones here, not all; method: immunoSEQ multiplex PCR. The sample lists thousands of clones; more than 65% were seen once. This chain uses TRBV19 with TRBJ2-7, with TRBD1 identical over 8 bases. The source is a human donor with HPV-associated anogenital cancer. Sequencing used tumor tissue, obtained from a patient who underwent chemoradiotherapy. CDR3 loop: CASSRQGAKIARYEQYF. CDR3 sequence (DNA): TGTGCCAGTAGTAGGCAGGGGGCGAAGATAGCAAGGTACGAGCAGTACTTC.